Here is one TCR beta chain with its context. The antigen is unknown. V lost 0 bases to trimming and J lost 7 bases; unmatched junction nucleotides: 4. Germline CDR1 is SGDLS and CDR2 is YYNGEE. The CDR3 is 15 residues long. Per individual sample, approximately 91,000 TCR templates were assayed. The repertoire was sequenced with immunoSEQ multiplex PCR; TCRdb's copy has only in-frame clones and lacks some. In the table there are about 80,000 clones, approximately 95% of which are singletons. This sample is part of a study of siplizumab effects on memory and regulatory T cells. Findings and limits, study-wide: Relative to controls at roughly 27%, mappable alloreactive CD4+ clones exhibited a mean Treg-derived proportion of under 75% with siplizumab. Naive T cells seemed more diverse than memory cells and seemed major alloresponse contributors. In the presence of siplizumab, alloreactive sequences traceable to unstimulated CD4+ memory cells were significantly reduced.

This sequence was found in a human donor in good health. Sequenced material: CD8+ T cells sorted from blood. V usage is TRBV9 and J usage is TRBJ2-1; 10 bases map to TRBD1. This CDR3 reads CASSVGTGGGNEQFF. Written as DNA, the CDR3 is TGTGCCAGCAGCGTAGGGACAGGGGGAGGGAATGAGCAGTTCTTC.